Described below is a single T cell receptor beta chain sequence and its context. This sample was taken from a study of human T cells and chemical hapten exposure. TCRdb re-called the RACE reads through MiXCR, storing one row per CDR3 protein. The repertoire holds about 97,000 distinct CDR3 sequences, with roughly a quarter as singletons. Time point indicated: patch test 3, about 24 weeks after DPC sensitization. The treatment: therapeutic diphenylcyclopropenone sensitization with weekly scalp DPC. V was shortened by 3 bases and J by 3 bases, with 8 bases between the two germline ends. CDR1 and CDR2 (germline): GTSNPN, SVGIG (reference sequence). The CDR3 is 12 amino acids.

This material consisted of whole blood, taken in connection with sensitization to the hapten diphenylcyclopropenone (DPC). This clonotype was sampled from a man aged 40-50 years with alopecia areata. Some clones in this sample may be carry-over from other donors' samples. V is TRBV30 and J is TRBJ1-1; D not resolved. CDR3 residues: CAWSGRDTEAFF. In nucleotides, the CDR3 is TGTGCCTGGAGCGGAAGGGACACTGAAGCTTTCTTT. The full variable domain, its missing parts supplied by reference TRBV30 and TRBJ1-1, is SQTIHQWPATLVQPVGSPLSLECTVEGTSNPNLYWYRQAAGRGLQLLFYSVGIGQISSEVPQNLSASRPQDRQFILSSKKLLLSDSGFYLCAWSGRDTEAFFGQGTRLTVV.